A selection of T cell receptor beta chains follows, all from one sample in a study of cytomegalovirus exposure and HLA in healthy donors. Clones were read by immunoSEQ multiplex PCR, and TCRdb kept only the in-frame ones, dropping some. The data show approximately 30,000 clones, about 60% seen once. Sequencing was carried out using PBMCs. These receptors originate from a man aged 50 to 59 in good health and CMV-seropositive. The CDR3 runs from the conserved cysteine through the conserved F or W. D genes are given only for firm matches. Not all rows give a size; the values are once, few, many and, for expanded clones, a class.

CAISRDIGNTIYF,TGTGCCATCAGTAGGGACATCGGAAACACCATATATTTT,TRBJ1-3,.,.,TRBV10-3
CASSDVNEAPQHF,TGTGCCAGCAGTGACGTCAATGAAGCGCCCCAGCATTTT,TRBJ1-5,.,.,TRBV6-4
CASSYGGEGVYEQYF,TGTGCCAGCAGTTACGGTGGGGAAGGGGTCTACGAGCAGTACTTC,TRBJ2-7,medium-sized,.,TRBV6-5
CASSIRQARNTEAFF,TGTGCCAGCAGTATACGACAGGCCCGCAACACTGAAGCTTTCTTT,TRBJ1-1,.,.,TRBV27
CASSPLRTGTDTQYF,TGTGCCAGCAGTCCACTACGGACAGGCACAGATACGCAGTATTTT,TRBJ2-3,.,.,TRBV27
CSVIDSYEQYF,TGCAGCGTCATAGACAGTTACGAGCAGTACTTC,TRBJ2-7,.,.,TRBV29-1
CASSEFPRGQNTEAFF,TGTGCCAGCAGTGAATTCCCCAGGGGGCAGAACACTGAAGCTTTCTTT,TRBJ1-1,.,TRBD1,TRBV2
CASSLGWGLWEQFF,TGTGCCAGCAGCCTAGGGTGGGGGCTATGGGAGCAGTTCTTC,TRBJ2-1,once,.,TRBV7-9
CASSPLSIPGSSAFF,TGTGCCAGCTCACCACTTTCGATTCCGGGATCATCGGCTTTCTTT,TRBJ1-1,few,.,TRBV18
CASSSGTSGREREQFF,TGTGCCAGCAGCAGCGGGACTAGCGGGAGGGAAAGGGAGCAGTTCTTC,TRBJ2-1,.,.,TRBV21-1
CASSQKTAAWEKLFF,TGCGCCAGCAGTCAAAAAACAGCTGCTTGGGAAAAACTGTTTTTT,TRBJ1-4,.,.,TRBV23-1
CASSQAPTTNEKLFF,TGCGCCAGCAGCCAAGCCCCCACAACTAATGAAAAACTGTTTTTT,TRBJ1-4,.,.,TRBV4-3
CASSQSSRVNEQFF,TGTGCCAGCAGCCAATCCTCCAGGGTCAATGAGCAGTTCTTC,TRBJ2-1,.,.,TRBV14
CASSYPQNTEAFF,TGTGCCAGCAGTTACCCACAGAACACTGAAGCTTTCTTT,TRBJ1-1,.,.,TRBV6-6
CASSEFQGSTGELFF,TGTGCCAGCAGTGAATTTCAGGGTTCCACCGGGGAGCTGTTTTTT,TRBJ2-2,.,.,TRBV6-1
CASSPAEVSGNTIYF,TGTGCCAGCAGTCCGGCAGAGGTCTCTGGAAACACCATATATTTT,TRBJ1-3,.,.,TRBV25-1
CASSLLGRSDEQYF,TGTGCCAGCAGCTTATTGGGCAGGTCCGACGAGCAGTACTTC,TRBJ2-7,.,.,TRBV7-6
CASSQVGYEQYF,TGCGCCAGCAGCCAGGTCGGCTACGAGCAGTACTTC,TRBJ2-7,few,.,TRBV5-1
CASSRAGAGNTIYF,TGTGCCAGCAGTCGCGCAGGGGCGGGAAACACCATATATTTT,TRBJ1-3,.,.,TRBV6-6
CASSQDKAASGRAIEQYF,TGCGCCAGCAGCCAAGACAAAGCGGCTAGCGGGAGGGCCATCGAGCAGTACTTC,TRBJ2-7,once,TRBD2,TRBV4-1
CASSYLDRVTPLHF,TGTGCCAGCAGTTACCTGGACAGGGTTACACCCCTCCACTTT,TRBJ1-6,.,TRBD1,TRBV6-5
CASRDRTNEQFF,TGTGCCAGCAGGGACAGGACCAATGAGCAGTTCTTC,TRBJ2-1,once,TRBD1,TRBV6-5
CASSWTGEQETQYF,TGTGCCAGCAGTTGGACAGGAGAACAAGAGACCCAGTACTTC,TRBJ2-5,.,TRBD1,TRBV6-5
CSVHGTVKPGGYGYTF,TGCAGCGTACATGGGACAGTCAAACCAGGGGGCTATGGCTACACCTTC,TRBJ1-2,.,TRBD1,TRBV29-1
CASSWTGESQETQYF,TGTGCCAGCAGCTGGACAGGGGAGAGCCAAGAGACCCAGTACTTC,TRBJ2-5,few,TRBD1,TRBV7-8
CASRGLAGADTQYF,TGCGCCAGCAGAGGTCTAGCGGGAGCAGATACGCAGTATTTT,TRBJ2-3,.,TRBD2,TRBV5-1
CSVWDTNSYEQYF,TGCAGCGTTTGGGACACCAATTCCTACGAGCAGTACTTC,TRBJ2-7,.,.,TRBV29-1
CASSQEVRGAETQYF,TGCGCCAGCAGCCAAGAAGTGCGGGGCGCAGAGACCCAGTACTTC,TRBJ2-5,.,.,TRBV4-3
CASSLASIYNEQFF,TGTGCCAGCAGCTTAGCCAGTATTTACAATGAGCAGTTCTTC,TRBJ2-1,.,.,TRBV7-6
CAWSFYGTSGGHPPTPQETQYF,TGTGCCTGGAGTTTCTACGGGACTAGCGGGGGGCACCCGCCAACCCCCCAAGAGACCCAGTACTTC,TRBJ2-5,.,TRBD2,TRBV30
CASSGEQGSNQPQHF,TGTGCCAGCAGTGGAGAGCAGGGGAGCAATCAGCCCCAGCATTTT,TRBJ1-5,.,.,TRBV2
CAWKQGLNEQYF,TGTGCCTGGAAGCAGGGCTTAAACGAGCAGTACTTC,TRBJ2-7,few,.,TRBV30
CASRQQGVEYEQYF,TGCGCCAGCCGGCAACAGGGGGTTGAGTACGAGCAGTACTTC,TRBJ2-7,few,TRBD1,TRBV5-1
CASSVDRGLGEQYF,TGTGCCAGCAGCGTGGACAGGGGGCTTGGCGAGCAGTACTTC,TRBJ2-7,.,TRBD1,TRBV5-6
CASSGRDTHSGEYEQYF,TGTGCCAGCAGCGGACGGGACACACATAGCGGGGAGTACGAGCAGTACTTC,TRBJ2-7,.,TRBD2,TRBV7-9
CAWSVGTGDEQFF,TGTGCCTGGAGTGTAGGGACTGGAGATGAGCAGTTCTTC,TRBJ2-1,.,.,TRBV30